This TCR beta chain was profiled in a study of blood T cells in healthy people across ages. About the study: T cells yielded about one barcoded beta molecule per two cells through template switching.

General study findings and limits: Diversity figures based on one million T cells were deemed too low. Relative to aged donors, long-lived donors carried more naive CD4+ cells and displayed higher diversity.

With 0 bases removed from V and 7 bases from J, the gap between germline ends came to 19 bases. The CDR3 runs to 16 residues. Germline CDR1 DFQATT, CDR2 SNEGSKA (reference sequence). As for this clonotype: No antigen is known for it.

Then a second PCR, running roughly 7 to 11 cycles, was carried out with a sample-barcoded 5' primer and a J-beta primer mix. Via MiXCR, TCRdb re-called the 5' RACE reads, giving one row per CDR3 protein. The sample includes around 1.7 million distinct CDR3 sequences, over 25% of them seen just once. The clonotype originates from a woman aged 25 to 39 in good health. V usage is TRBV20-1 and J usage is TRBJ2-1; either TRBD1 or TRBD2 may supply D (5 bases each). Sequencing input: blood. The CDR3 spells CSARDPAGTLGNEQFF. The CDR3 coding sequence is TGCAGTGCTAGAGATCCGGCAGGGACCTTGGGGAATGAGCAGTTCTTC.